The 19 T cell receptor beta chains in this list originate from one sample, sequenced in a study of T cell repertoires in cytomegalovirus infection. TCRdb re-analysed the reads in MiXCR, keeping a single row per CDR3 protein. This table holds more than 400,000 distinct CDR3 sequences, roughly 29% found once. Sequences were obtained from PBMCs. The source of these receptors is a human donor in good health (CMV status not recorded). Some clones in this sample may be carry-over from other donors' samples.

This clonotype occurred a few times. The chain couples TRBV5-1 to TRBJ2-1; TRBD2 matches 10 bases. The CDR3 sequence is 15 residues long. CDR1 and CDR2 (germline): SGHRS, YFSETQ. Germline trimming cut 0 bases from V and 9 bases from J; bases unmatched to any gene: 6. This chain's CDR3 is CASSLVSGTSVEQFF. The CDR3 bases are TGCGCCAGCAGCTTGGTTAGTGGGACTAGCGTTGAGCAGTTCTTC.

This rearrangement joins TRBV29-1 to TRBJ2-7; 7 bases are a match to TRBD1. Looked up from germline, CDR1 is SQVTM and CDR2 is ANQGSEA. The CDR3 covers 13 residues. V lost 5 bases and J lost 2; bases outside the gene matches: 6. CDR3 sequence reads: CSVTDRAAYEQYF. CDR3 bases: TGCAGCGTTACAGACAGGGCTGCCTACGAGCAGTACTTC.

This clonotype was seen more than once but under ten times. This chain's CDR3 is CASSLRGLADTDTQYF. CDR3 DNA: TGTGCCAGCAGCTTGAGGGGACTAGCGGACACAGATACGCAGTATTTT. The rearrangement uses TRBV7-2 and TRBJ2-3; 11 positions agree with TRBD2. J lost 2 bases, V lost 3 bases, and 4 bases had no gene match. Looked up from germline, CDR1 is SGHTA and CDR2 is FQGNSA. The CDR3 extends over 16 amino acids. Using reference TRBV7-2 and TRBJ2-3 for the parts outside the CDR3, the full variable domain is GAGVSQSPSNKVTEKGKDVELRCDPISGHTALYWYRQSLGQGLEFLIYFQGNSAPDKSGLPSDRFSAERTGGSVSTLTIQRTQQEDSAVYLCASSLRGLADTDTQYFGPGTRLTVL.

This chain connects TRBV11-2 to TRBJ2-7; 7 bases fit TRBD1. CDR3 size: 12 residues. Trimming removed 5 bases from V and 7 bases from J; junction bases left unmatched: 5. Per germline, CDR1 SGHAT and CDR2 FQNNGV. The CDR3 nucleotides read TGTGCCAGCAGCCCCGGGACAGAAGAGCAGTACGTC. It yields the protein CASSPGTEEQYV.

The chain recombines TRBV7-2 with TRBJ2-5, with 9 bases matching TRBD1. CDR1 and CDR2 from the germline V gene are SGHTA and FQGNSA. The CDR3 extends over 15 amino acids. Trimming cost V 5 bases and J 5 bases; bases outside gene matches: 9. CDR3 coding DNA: TGTGCCAGCAGCGCCTACAGGGGGCGGAGGGAGACCCAGTACTTC. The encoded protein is CASSAYRGRRETQYF.

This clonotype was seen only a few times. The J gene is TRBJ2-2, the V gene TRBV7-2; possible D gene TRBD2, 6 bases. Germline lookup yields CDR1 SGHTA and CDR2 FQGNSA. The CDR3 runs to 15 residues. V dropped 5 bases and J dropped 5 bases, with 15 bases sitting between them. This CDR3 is CASSPGRRGTGELFF. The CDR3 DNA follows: TGTGCCAGCAGCCCGGGACGGAGGGGAACCGGGGAGCTGTTTTTT.

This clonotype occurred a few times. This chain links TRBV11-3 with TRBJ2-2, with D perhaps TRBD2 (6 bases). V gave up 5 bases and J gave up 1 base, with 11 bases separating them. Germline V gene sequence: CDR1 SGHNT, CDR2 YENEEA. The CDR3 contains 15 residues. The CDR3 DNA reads TGTGCCAGCAGCCGGGGACTGAGGAACACCGGGGAGCTGTTTTTT. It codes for CASSRGLRNTGELFF.

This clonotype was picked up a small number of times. The chain's CDR3 is CASSLDRVDEQFF. Written as DNA, the CDR3 is TGTGCCAGCAGCTTAGACAGGGTCGATGAGCAGTTCTTC. The chain joins TRBV7-6 to TRBJ2-1; D is perhaps TRBD1 (6 bases). The CDR3 runs to 13 residues. From germline, CDR1 is SGHVS and CDR2 FNYEAQ. V lost 1 base and J lost 8, with 9 bases in between.

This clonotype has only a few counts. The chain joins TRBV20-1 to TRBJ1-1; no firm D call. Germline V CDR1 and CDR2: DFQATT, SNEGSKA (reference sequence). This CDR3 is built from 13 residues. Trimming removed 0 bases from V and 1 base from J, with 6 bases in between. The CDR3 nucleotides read TGCAGTGCTAGAGAGCAGCCGAACACTGAAGCTTTCTTT. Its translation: CSAREQPNTEAFF.

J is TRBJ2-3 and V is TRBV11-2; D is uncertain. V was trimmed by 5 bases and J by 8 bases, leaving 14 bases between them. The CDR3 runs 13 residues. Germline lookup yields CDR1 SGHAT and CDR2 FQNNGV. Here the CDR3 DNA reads TGTGCCAGCAGCCCACCCTCCGCTGGTACGCAGTATTTT. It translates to CASSPPSAGTQYF.

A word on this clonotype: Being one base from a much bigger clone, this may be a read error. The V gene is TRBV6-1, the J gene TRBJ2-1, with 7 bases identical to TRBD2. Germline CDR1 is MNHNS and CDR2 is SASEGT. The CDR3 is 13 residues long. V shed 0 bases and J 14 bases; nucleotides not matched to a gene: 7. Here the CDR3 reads CASSEALGRTKFF. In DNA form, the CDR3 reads TGTGCCAGCAGTGAAGCGCTCGGGAGGACCAAGTTCTTC.

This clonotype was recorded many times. CDR3 in DNA: TGTGCCAGCAGCTTAACCCAGGGGTCCTATGGCTACACCTTC. It specifies CASSLTQGSYGYTF. The rearrangement uses TRBV7-2 and TRBJ1-2; weak D call: TRBD1 (6 bases). Germline V gene sequence: CDR1 SGHTA, CDR2 FQGNSA. The CDR3 has 14 amino acids. The ends were cut back, 2 bases at V and 4 bases at J, with 11 bases in the middle.

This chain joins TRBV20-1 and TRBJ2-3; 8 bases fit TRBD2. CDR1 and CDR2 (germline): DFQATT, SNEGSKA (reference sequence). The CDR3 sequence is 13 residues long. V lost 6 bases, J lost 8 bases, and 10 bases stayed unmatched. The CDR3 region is CSAFGLAGGTQYF. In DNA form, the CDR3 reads TGCAGTGCCTTCGGACTAGCCGGAGGTACGCAGTATTTT.

CDR3 amino acids: CAIRRDNDPSDTQYF. Written as DNA, the CDR3 is TGTGCCATCAGGAGAGACAACGACCCTTCAGATACGCAGTATTTT. The chain has TRBV10-3 and TRBJ2-3; D gene ambiguous. The CDR3 runs to 15 residues. With 6 bases removed from V and 4 bases from J, the gap between germline ends came to 17 bases. In germline, CDR1 is ENHRY, CDR2 SYGVKD.

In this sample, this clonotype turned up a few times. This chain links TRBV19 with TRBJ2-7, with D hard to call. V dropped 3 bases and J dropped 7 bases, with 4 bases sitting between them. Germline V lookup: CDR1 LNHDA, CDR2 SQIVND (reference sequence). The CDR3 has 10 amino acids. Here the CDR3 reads CASSIKEQYF. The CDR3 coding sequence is TGTGCCAGTAGTATTAAGGAGCAGTACTTC.

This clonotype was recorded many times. CDR3 in DNA: TGTGCCAGCAGCCCTGATTCTGGGGCCAATCAGCCCCAGCATTTT. Protein sequence: CASSPDSGANQPQHF. The J gene is TRBJ1-5, the V gene TRBV7-2, with D perhaps matching TRBD1 (5 bases). V shed 5 bases and J shed 3 bases, with 14 bases lying between them. From germline, CDR1 is SGHTA and CDR2 FQGNSA. This CDR3 contains 15 residues.

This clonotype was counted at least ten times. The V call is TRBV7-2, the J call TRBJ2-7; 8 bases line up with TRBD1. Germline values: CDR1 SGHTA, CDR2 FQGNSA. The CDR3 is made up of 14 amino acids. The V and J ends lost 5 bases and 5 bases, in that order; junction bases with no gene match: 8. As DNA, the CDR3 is TGTGCCAGCAGCCCAGGACAGGGCAGACACGAGCAGTACTTC. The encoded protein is CASSPGQGRHEQYF.

As DNA, the CDR3 is TGTGCCAGCAGCTTCAAGGGGTCAGATACGCAGTATTTT. This gives the protein CASSFKGSDTQYF. J is TRBJ2-3 and V is TRBV7-2; tentative D call: TRBD1 (5 bases). CDR1 is SGHTA, CDR2 FQGNSA, per germline. The V end was cut by 3 bases, the J end by 4 bases, with 8 bases between. The CDR3 length is 13 residues.

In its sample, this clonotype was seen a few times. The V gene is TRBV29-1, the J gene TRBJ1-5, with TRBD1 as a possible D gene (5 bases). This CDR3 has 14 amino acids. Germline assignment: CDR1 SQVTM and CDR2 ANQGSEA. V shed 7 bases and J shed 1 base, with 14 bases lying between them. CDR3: CSAQKGQSNQPQHF. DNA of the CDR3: TGCAGCGCACAAAAGGGGCAGAGCAATCAGCCCCAGCATTTT.